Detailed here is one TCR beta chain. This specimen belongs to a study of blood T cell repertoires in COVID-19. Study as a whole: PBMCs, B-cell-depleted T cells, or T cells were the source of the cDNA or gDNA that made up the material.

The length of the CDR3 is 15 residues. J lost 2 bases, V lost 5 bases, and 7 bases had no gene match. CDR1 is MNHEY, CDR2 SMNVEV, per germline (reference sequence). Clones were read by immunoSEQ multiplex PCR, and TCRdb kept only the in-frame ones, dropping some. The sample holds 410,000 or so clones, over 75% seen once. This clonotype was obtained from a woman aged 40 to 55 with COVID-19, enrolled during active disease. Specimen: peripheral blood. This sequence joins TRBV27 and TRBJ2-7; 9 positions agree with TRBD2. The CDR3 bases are TGTGCCAGCAGTCCAGGGACTAGCATCGCCTACGAGCAGTACTTC. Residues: CASSPGTSIAYEQYF.